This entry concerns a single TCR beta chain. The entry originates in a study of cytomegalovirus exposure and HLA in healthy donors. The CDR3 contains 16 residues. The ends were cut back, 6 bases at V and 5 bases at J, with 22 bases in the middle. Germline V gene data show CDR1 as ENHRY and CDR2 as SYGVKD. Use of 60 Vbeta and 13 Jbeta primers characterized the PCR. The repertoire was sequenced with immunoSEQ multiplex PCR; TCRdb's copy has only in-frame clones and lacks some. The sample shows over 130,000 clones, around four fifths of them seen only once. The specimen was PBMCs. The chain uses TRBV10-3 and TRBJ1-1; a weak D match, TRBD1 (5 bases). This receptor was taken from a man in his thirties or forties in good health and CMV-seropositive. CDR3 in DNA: TGTGCCATCAGAGCGGGGGGAGCAGCCGATGGGACTGAAGCTTTCTTT. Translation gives CAIRAGGAADGTEAFF.